Listed below are T cell receptor beta chains from one sample, sequenced in a study of cytomegalovirus exposure and HLA in healthy donors. Measured with immunoSEQ multiplex PCR; TCRdb has only the in-frame clones, and not every one. The repertoire includes roughly 180,000 clones, almost 80% of them detected once, and about 1.3% sits in the top ten. The sequencing input was PBMCs. The source of these receptors is a man aged 25 to 40 in good health and CMV-seronegative. Each CDR3 is given with its conserved first and last residue. D genes are given only for firm matches. The size entry is marked missing in some rows and otherwise reads once, few, many or a size class.

clone size	J gene	D gene	V gene	CDR3 protein	CDR3 DNA
NA	TRBJ2-1	TRBD2	TRBV29-1	CSVELQREVQYNEQFF	TGCAGCGTTGAACTCCAGCGGGAAGTGCAATACAATGAGCAGTTCTTC
NA	TRBJ2-3	TRBD2	TRBV5-1	CASSDIAGAKDTQYF	TGCGCCAGCAGCGACATAGCGGGAGCCAAAGATACGCAGTATTTT
few	TRBJ1-1	TRBD1	TRBV11-2	CASSAQTGGTEAFF	TGTGCCAGCAGCGCCCAGACAGGGGGCACTGAAGCTTTCTTT
NA	TRBJ1-4	TRBD1	TRBV7-8	CASSLGQGAIEKLFF	TGTGCCAGCAGCTTAGGACAGGGGGCTATTGAAAAACTGTTTTTT
NA	TRBJ2-3	TRBD2	TRBV13	CASSSSGSTHTQYF	TGTGCCAGCAGCTCTAGCGGGAGTACACATACGCAGTATTTT
few	TRBJ2-1	TRBD2	TRBV28	CASSLALAGADEQFF	TGTGCCAGCAGTTTAGCGCTAGCGGGAGCCGATGAGCAGTTCTTC
few	TRBJ2-7	NA	TRBV7-9	CASSERQNYYEQYF	TGTGCCAGCAGCGAAAGACAGAATTACTACGAGCAGTACTTC
NA	TRBJ2-7	NA	TRBV6-5	CASSYLGQSYEQYF	TGTGCCAGCAGTTACCTAGGACAGTCCTACGAGCAGTACTTC
few	TRBJ2-1	NA	TRBV10-1	CASSQGSEQFF	TGCGCCAGCAGCCAGGGATCTGAGCAGTTCTTC
once	TRBJ2-3	TRBD2	TRBV11-2	CASSLGGGALDTQYF	TGTGCCAGCAGCTTAGGCGGGGGGGCCTTAGATACGCAGTATTTT
NA	TRBJ2-6	NA	TRBV9	CASSVVLGGPGANVLTF	TGTGCCAGCAGCGTAGTCTTAGGGGGACCCGGGGCCAACGTCCTGACTTTC
NA	TRBJ2-3	NA	TRBV6-1	CATNDIITDTQYF	TGTGCCACTAACGACATCATCACAGATACGCAGTATTTT